The clone carrying this T cell receptor beta chain came up many times. The antigen remains undetermined. With 7 bases removed from V and 8 bases from J, the gap between germline ends came to 9 bases. CDR3 length: 10 residues. In germline, CDR1 is SQVTM, CDR2 ANQGSEA. This sample was included in a study of blood T cells in healthy people across ages. It was with a sample-barcoded 5' primer and a J-beta primer mix that a second PCR of roughly 7 to 12 cycles was run. Every sample gave at least 2.5 million paired-end reads containing CDR3. Each CDR3 protein gets one entry after TCRdb re-called the 5' RACE reads with MiXCR. This table holds over 600,000 distinct CDR3 sequences, less than 60% found once. Overall study findings and caveats: PBMC samples, being unsorted, prevented any conclusive comparison of naive and antigen-experienced cells.

Per individual sample, total RNA of at least 6 micrograms was extracted. Sequenced input: blood. The receptor was isolated from an elderly man in good health. The chain recombines TRBV29-1 with TRBJ2-1; D not certain. CDR3 DNA: TGCAGCGCTACCGATGATGAGCAGTTCTTC. Translated: CSATDDEQFF.